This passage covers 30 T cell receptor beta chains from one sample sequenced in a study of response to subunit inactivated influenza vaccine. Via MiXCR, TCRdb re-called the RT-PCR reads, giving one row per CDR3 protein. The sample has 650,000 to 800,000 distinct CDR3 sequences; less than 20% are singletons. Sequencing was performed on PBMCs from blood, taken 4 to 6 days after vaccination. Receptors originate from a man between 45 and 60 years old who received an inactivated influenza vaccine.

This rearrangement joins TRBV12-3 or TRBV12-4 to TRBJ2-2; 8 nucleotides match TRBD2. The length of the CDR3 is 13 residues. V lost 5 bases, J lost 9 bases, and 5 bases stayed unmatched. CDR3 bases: TGTGCCAGCAGTGGACTAGCTATGTGGGAGCTGTTTTTT. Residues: CASSGLAMWELFF.

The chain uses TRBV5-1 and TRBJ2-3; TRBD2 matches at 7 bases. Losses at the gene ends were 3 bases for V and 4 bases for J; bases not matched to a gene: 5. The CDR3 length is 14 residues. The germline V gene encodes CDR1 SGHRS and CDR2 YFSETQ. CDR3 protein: CASSSGGRADTQYF. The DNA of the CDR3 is TGCGCCAGCAGCTCCGGAGGGAGGGCAGATACGCAGTATTTT. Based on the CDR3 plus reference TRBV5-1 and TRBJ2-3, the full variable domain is KAGVTQTPRYLIKTRGQQVTLSCSPISGHRSVSWYQQTPGQGLQFLFEYFSETQRNKGNFPGRFSGRQFSNSRSEMNVSTLELGDSALYLCASSSGGRADTQYFGPGTRLTVL.

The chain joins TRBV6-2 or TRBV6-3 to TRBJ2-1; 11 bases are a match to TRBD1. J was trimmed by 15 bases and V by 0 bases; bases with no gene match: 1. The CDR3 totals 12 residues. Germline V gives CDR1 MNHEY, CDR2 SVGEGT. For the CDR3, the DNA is TGTGCCAGCAGTTACTCCGGGACAGGGGGGTTCTTC. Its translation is CASSYSGTGGFF.

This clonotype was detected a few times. The CDR3 DNA follows: TGTGCCAGCAGTAACCAGGGACTAGCGGGGGGGAGGGAGCAGTTCTTC. Its protein is CASSNQGLAGGREQFF. The V and J genes are TRBV6-5 and TRBJ2-1, with 16 bases that match TRBD2. The CDR3 spans 16 residues. J lost 10 bases, V lost 5 bases, and 8 bases had no gene match. The V gene's germline CDR1 is MNHEY and CDR2 SVGAGI.

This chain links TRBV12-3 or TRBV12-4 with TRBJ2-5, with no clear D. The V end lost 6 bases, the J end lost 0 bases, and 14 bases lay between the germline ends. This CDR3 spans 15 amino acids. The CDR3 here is CASSETRANQETQYF. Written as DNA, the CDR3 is TGTGCCAGCAGCGAGACTCGGGCGAACCAAGAGACCCAGTACTTC.

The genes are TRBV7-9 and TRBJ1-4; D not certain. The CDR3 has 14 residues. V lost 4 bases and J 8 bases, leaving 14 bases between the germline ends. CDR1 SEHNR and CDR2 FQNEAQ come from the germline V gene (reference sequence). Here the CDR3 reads CASSSSQNGEKLFF. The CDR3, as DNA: TGTGCCAGCAGCTCGAGCCAGAACGGCGAAAAACTGTTTTTT. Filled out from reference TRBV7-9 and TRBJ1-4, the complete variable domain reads DTGVSQNPRHKITKRGQNVTFRCDPISEHNRLYWYRQTLGQGPEFLTYFQNEAQLEKSRLLSDRFSAERPKGSFSTLEIQRTEQGDSAMYLCASSSSQNGEKLFFGSGTQLSVL.

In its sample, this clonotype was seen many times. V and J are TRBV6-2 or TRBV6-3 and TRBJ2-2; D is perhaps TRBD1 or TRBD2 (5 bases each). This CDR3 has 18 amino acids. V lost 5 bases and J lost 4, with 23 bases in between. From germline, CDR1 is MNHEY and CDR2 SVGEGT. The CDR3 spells CASSKLSLTGTGTGELFF. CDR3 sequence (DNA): TGTGCCAGCAGTAAATTATCCCTGACCGGGACGGGCACCGGGGAGCTGTTTTTT.

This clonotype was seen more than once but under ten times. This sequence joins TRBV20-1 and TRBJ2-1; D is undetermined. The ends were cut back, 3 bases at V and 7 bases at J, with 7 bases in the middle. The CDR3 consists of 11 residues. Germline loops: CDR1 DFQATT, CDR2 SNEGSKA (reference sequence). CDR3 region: CSASVGNEQFF. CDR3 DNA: TGCAGTGCTAGTGTGGGTAATGAGCAGTTCTTC.

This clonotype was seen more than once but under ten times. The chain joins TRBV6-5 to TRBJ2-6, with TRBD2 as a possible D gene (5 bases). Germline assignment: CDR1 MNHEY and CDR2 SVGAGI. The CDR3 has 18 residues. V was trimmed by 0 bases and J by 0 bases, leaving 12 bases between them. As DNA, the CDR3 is TGTGCCAGCAGTTACTCGATTATAGGGAGCTCTGGGGCCAACGTCCTGACTTTC. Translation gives CASSYSIIGSSGANVLTF.

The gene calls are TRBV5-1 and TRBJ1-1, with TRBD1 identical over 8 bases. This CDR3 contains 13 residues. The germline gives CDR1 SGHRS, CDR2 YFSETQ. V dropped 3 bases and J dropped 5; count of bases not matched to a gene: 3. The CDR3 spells CASSWTGKTEAFF. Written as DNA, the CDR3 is TGCGCCAGCAGCTGGACAGGGAAAACTGAAGCTTTCTTT.

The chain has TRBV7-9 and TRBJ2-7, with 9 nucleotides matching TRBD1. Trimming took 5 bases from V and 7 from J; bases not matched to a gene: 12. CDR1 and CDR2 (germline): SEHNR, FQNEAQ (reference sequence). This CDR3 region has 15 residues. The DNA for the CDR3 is TGTGCCAGCAGCCCCCCGGGACAGGGAAGTGGAGAGCAGTACTTC. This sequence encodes CASSPPGQGSGEQYF.

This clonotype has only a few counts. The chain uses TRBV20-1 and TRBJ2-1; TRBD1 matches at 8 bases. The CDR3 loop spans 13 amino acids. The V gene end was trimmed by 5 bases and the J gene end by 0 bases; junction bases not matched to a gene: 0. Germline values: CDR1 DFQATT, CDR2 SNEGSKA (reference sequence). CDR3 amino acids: CSAGQGSYNEQFF. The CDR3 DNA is TGCAGTGCTGGACAGGGCTCCTACAATGAGCAGTTCTTC.

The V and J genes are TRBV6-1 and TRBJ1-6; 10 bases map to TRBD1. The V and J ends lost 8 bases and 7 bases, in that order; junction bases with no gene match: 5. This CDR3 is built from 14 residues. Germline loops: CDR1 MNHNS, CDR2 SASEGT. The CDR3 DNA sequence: TGTGCCAGCCTAGGGACAGGGGAAAATTCACCCCTCCACTTT. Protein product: CASLGTGENSPLHF.

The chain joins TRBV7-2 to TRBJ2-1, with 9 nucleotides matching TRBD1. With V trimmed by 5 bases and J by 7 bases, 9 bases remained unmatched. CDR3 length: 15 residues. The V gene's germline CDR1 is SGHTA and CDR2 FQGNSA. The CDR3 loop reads CASSPGTGYRNEQFF. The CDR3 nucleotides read TGTGCCAGCAGCCCTGGGACAGGGTATAGGAATGAGCAGTTCTTC.

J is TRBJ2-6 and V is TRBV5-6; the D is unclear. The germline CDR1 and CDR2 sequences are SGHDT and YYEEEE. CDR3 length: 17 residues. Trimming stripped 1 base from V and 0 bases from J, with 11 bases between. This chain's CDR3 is CASSLRILSSGANVLTF. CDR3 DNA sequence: TGTGCCAGCAGCTTGAGGATACTTAGCTCTGGGGCCAACGTCCTGACTTTC.

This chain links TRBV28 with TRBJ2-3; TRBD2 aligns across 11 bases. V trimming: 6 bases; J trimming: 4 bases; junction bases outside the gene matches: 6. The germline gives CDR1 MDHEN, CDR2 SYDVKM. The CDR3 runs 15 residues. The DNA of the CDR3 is TGTGCCAGCAGAGATAGCGGGAGGGCTTCAGATACGCAGTATTTT. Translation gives CASRDSGRASDTQYF. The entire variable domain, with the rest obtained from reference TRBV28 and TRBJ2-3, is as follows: DVKVTQSSRYLVKRTGEKVFLECVQDMDHENMFWYRQDPGLGLRLIYFSYDVKMKEKGDIPEGYSVSREKKERFSLILESASTNQTSMYLCASRDSGRASDTQYFGPGTRLTVL.

The DNA for the CDR3 is TGTGCCACCAGTGAACCTGACGGCACAGATACGCAGTATTTT. Encoded protein: CATSEPDGTDTQYF. The chain recombines TRBV24-1 with TRBJ2-3; no clear D. Germline V gives CDR1 KGHDR, CDR2 SFDVKD. The CDR3 consists of 14 residues. The V gene lost 4 bases and the J gene lost 1 base, with 8 bases spanning the gap.

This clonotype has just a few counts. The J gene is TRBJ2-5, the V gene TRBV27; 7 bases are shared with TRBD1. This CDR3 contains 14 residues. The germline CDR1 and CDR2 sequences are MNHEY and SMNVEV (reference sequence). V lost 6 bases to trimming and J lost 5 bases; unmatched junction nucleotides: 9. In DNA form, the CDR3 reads TGTGCCAGCAGGCTACAGGGGTTGTTGGAGACCCAGTACTTC. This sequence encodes CASRLQGLLETQYF.

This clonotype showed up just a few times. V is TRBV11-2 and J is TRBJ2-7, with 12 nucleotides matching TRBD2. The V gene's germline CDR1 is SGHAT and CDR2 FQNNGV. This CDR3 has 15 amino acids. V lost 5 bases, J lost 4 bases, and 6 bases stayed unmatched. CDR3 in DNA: TGTGCCAGCAGCCCTAGCGGGGGGGTTGGGTACGAGCAGTACTTC. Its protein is CASSPSGGVGYEQYF.

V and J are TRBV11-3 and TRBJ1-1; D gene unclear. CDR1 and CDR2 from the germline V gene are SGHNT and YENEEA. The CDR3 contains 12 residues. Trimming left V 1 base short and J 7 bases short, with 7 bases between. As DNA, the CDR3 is TGTGCCAGCAGCTTAGGCTCAGGTGAAGCTTTCTTT. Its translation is CASSLGSGEAFF.

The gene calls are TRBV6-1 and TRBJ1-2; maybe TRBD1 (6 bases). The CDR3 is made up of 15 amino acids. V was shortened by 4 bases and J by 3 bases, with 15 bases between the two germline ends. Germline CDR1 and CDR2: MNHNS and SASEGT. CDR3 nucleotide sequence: TGTGCCAGCAGTGCGGGGAAGGGGGAATACTATGGCTACACCTTC. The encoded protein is CASSAGKGEYYGYTF.

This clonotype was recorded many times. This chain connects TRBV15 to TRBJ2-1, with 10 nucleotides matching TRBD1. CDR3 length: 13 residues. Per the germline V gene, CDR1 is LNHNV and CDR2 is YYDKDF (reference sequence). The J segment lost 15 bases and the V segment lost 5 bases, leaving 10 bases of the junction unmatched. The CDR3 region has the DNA TGTGCCACCAGCGCGGTCTCCAGGGACAGGGGGTTCTTC. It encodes CATSAVSRDRGFF.

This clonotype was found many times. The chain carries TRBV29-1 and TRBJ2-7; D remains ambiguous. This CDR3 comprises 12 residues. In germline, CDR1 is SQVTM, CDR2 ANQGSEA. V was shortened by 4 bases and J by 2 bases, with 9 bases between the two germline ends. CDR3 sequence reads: CSVAGATYEQYF. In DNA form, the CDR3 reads TGCAGCGTTGCCGGCGCAACCTACGAGCAGTACTTC.

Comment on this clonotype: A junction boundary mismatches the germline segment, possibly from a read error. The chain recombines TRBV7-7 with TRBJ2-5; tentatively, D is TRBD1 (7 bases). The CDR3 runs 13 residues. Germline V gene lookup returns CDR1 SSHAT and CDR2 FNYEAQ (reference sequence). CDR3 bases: TGTGCTAGCAGCCCTCGACAGGGAGGGACCCAGTACTTC. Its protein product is CASSPRQGGTQYF.

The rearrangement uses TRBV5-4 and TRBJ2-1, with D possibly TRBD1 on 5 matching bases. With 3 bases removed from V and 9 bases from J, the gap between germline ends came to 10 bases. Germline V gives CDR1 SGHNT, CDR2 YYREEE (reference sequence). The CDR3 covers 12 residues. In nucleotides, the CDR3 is TGTGCCAGCAGCTCCCACCAGGGTGAGCAGTTCTTC. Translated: CASSSHQGEQFF.

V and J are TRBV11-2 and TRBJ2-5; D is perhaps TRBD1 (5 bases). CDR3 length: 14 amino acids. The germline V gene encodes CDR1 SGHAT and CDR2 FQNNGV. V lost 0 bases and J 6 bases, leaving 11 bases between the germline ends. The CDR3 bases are TGTGCCAGCAGCTTAGATGCAAGGGGTCAGACCCAGTACTTC. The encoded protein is CASSLDARGQTQYF. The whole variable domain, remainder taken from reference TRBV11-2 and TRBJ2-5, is EAGVAQSPRYKIIEKRQSVAFWCNPISGHATLYWYQQILGQGPKLLIQFQNNGVVDDSQLPKDRFSAERLKGVDSTLKIQPAKLEDSAVYLCASSLDARGQTQYFGPGTRLLVL.

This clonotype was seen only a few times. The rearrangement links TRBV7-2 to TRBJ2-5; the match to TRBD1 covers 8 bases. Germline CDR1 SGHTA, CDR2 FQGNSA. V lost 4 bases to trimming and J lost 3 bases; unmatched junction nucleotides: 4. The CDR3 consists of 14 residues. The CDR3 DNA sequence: TGTGCCAGCAGCTCGGACAGGGCGAAAGAGACCCAGTACTTC. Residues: CASSSDRAKETQYF.

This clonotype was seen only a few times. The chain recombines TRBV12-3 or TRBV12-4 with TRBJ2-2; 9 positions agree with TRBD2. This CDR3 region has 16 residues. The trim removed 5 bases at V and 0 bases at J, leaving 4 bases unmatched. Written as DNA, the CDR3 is TGTGCCAGCAGTCCCGAGCGGGGGGCGAACACCGGGGAGCTGTTTTTT. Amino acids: CASSPERGANTGELFF.

The CDR3 is CASSFQGAGGYGYTF. DNA for the CDR3: TGTGCCAGCAGTTTCCAGGGGGCAGGAGGCTATGGCTACACCTTC. The rearrangement joins TRBV7-2 to TRBJ1-2; TRBD1 agrees at 8 bases. The germline gives CDR1 SGHTA, CDR2 FQGNSA. The junction had 10 bases not matched to a gene; V was cut back by 6 bases and J by 4 bases. The CDR3 is 15 amino acids.

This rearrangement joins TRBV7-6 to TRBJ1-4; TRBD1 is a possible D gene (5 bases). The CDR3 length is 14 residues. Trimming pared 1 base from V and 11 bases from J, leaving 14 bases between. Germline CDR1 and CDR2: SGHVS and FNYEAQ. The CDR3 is CASSLEAGIGKLFF. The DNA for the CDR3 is TGTGCCAGCAGCTTAGAGGCAGGGATCGGGAAACTGTTTTTT.